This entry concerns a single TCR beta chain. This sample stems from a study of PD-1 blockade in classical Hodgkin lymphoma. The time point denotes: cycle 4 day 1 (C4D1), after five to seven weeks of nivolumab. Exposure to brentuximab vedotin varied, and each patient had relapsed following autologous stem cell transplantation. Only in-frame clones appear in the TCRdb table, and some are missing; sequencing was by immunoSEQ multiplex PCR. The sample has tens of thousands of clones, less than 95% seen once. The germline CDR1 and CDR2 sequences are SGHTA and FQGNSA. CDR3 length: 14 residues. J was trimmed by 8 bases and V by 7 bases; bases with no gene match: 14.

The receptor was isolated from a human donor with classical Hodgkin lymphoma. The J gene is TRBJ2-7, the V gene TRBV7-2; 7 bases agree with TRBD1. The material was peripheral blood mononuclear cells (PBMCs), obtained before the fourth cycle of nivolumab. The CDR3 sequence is CASTPDREFYKQYF. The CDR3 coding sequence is TGTGCCAGCACCCCAGACAGGGAGTTTTACAAGCAGTACTTC.